The following is a T cell receptor (beta chain) sequence with its context. This record belongs to a study of shared clonotypes between healthy human individuals. Here immunoSEQ multiplex PCR was the method, and the copy in TCRdb shows in-frame clones only, minus some. This table has about 2.1 million clones, around 93% appearing once. In the naive CD8 group, cells lacked CD45RO and were positively selected for CCR7, so terminally differentiated effector memory CD45RA+ cells were left out. Unmatched junction bases numbered 9, after V lost 6 bases and J lost 7 bases. CDR1 is MDHEN, CDR2 SYDVKM, per germline. The CDR3 totals 14 residues.

The rearrangement joins TRBV28 to TRBJ2-7, with TRBD1 matching over 10 bases. Sequencing was done on a sample of naive CD8+ T cells from PBMCs. The TCR was taken from a man between 18 and 35 years old in good health. Some clones in this sample may be carry-over from other donors' samples. This CDR3 reads CASSYTTGGGEQYF. The CDR3 DNA reads TGTGCCAGCAGCTACACGACAGGGGGCGGGGAGCAGTACTTC. The full variable domain, rest sourced from reference TRBV28 and TRBJ2-7, is DVKVTQSSRYLVKRTGEKVFLECVQDMDHENMFWYRQDPGLGLRLIYFSYDVKMKEKGDIPEGYSVSREKKERFSLILESASTNQTSMYLCASSYTTGGGEQYFGPGTRLTVT.